This paragraph reports one T cell receptor (beta chain). Its matching antigen is unknown. The treatment is: roughly 19 received Ad26.COV2.S at low or high dose, single or two shots; 5 received placebo; per-sample allocation not given. Sampling occurred on day 63 after the first vaccine or placebo injection. This sample was included in a study of Ad26.COV2.S vaccination and SARS-CoV-2 variants. Findings and caveats of the study: Measures of TCR breadth and depth may have fallen short of total T cell responses.

Here immunoSEQ multiplex PCR was the method, and the copy in TCRdb shows in-frame clones only, minus some. The table has hundreds of thousands of clones, 80% to 90% seen once. The material was peripheral blood, obtained in a trial of Ad26.COV2.S vaccine versus placebo. The receptor was derived from a person aged 18-65 years who received the Ad26.COV2.S COVID-19 vaccine or a placebo.

The CDR3 region has the DNA TGTGCCAGCTCACCACCGGGACAGGGGGCTGACGGGGAGCTGTTTTTT. Amino acids: CASSPPGQGADGELFF. V and J are TRBV18 and TRBJ2-2; 12 bases agree with TRBD1. Germline CDR1 and CDR2: KGHSH and LQKENI. The CDR3 is made up of 16 amino acids. V was pared by 0 bases and J by 7 bases, with 3 bases of the junction left unmatched.